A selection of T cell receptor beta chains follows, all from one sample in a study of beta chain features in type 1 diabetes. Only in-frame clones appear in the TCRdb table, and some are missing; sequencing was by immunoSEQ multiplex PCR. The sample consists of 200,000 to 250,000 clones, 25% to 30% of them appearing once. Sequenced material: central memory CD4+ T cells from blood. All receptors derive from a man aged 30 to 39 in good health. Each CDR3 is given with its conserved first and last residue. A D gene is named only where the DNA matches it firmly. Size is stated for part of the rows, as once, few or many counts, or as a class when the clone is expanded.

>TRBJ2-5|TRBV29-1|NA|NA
TGCAGCGTTGCCCCTAGACTGGAGAAAGAGACCCAGTACTTC
CSVAPRLEKETQYF
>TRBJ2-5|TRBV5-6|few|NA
TGTGCCAGCACTAAAGCGGTTCAAGAGACCCAGTACTTC
CASTKAVQETQYF
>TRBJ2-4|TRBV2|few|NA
TGTGCCAGCAGTGAAGGGGGGCCGAAAAACATTCAGTACTTC
CASSEGGPKNIQYF
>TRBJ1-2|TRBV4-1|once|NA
TGCGCCAGCAGCCAAGATGCAGGGTTTGCGAACTATGGCTACACCTTC
CASSQDAGFANYGYTF
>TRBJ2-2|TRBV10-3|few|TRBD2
TGTGCCATCAGTGGGGGACTAGAGAACACCGGGGAGCTGTTTTTT
CAISGGLENTGELFF
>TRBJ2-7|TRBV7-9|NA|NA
TGTGCCAGCAGCTTTTCCAGCACCTACGAGCAGTACTTC
CASSFSSTYEQYF
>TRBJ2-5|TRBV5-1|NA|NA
TGCGCCAGCAGCTGGGGGCCCCGTGGAGAGACCCAGTACTTC
CASSWGPRGETQYF
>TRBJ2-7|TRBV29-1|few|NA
TGCAGCGTTGAGGTGGGGCCTTACGAGCAGTACTTC
CSVEVGPYEQYF
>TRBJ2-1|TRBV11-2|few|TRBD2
TGTGCCAGCAGCATACTAGCGGGAGGTTCGAATGAGCAGTTCTTC
CASSILAGGSNEQFF
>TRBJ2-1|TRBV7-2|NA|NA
TGTGCCAGCAGCTTAATCGAGGGCTACAATGAGCAGTTCTTC
CASSLIEGYNEQFF